This T cell receptor beta chain was captured by sequencing in a study of control samples from healthy donors and cancer patients. Only in-frame clones appear in the TCRdb table, and some are missing; sequencing was by immunoSEQ multiplex PCR. Of roughly 50,000 clones listed, approximately 95% were seen once; the top ten hold around 1.9%. This CDR3 has 14 amino acids. The V and J ends lost 7 bases and 0 bases, in that order; junction bases with no gene match: 5. The germline gives CDR1 LNHDA, CDR2 SQIVND (reference sequence). The TCR sequence derives from a woman aged 30 to 39 in good health. Source material: blood. V usage is TRBV19 and J usage is TRBJ1-2; 7 bases are shared with TRBD1. The CDR3 bases are TGTGCCAGTACTTCCGGGACAGCTAACTATGGCTACACCTTC. Encoded protein: CASTSGTANYGYTF.